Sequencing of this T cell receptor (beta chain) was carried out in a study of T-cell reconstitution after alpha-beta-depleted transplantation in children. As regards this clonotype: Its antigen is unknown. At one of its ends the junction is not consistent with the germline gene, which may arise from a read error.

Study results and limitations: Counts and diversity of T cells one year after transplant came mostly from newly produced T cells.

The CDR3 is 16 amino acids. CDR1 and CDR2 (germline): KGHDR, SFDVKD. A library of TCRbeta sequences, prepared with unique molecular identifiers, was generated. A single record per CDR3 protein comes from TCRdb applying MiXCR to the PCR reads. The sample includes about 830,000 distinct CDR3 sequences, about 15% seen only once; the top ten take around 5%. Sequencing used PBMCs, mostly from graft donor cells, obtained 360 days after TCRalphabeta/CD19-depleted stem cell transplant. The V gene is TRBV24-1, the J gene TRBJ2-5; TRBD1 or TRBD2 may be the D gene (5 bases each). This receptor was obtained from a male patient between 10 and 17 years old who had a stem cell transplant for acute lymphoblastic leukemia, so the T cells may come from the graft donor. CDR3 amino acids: CATSDPAGTNGETQNF. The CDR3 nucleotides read TGTGCCACCAGTGACCCGGCCGGGACCAACGGGGAGACCCAGAACTTC.